The clone carrying this TCR beta chain was recorded at least ten times. Antigen: not known. The sample comes from a study of CD8 T cells in ankylosing spondylitis. Study results and limitations: CD8+ disease-linked clones were present at relatively low frequencies in blood. Matched synovial fluid from ankylosing spondylitis patients was reported to be enriched for disease-linked clones.

One entry per CDR3 protein, called by TCRdb with MiXCR from the 5' RACE reads. The repertoire includes 150,000 to 200,000 distinct CDR3 sequences, over 15% of them detected once, and roughly 4.5% sits in the top ten. CDR3 size: 15 residues. The germline V gene encodes CDR1 MNHEY and CDR2 SVGEGT. The V segment lost 6 bases and the J segment 0 bases; nucleotides outside the gene matches: 5. The sequencing sample was made of blood, either unsorted or a sorted T cell fraction (not recorded which). J is TRBJ2-1 and V is TRBV6-2 or TRBV6-3; TRBD2 agrees at 7 bases. This sequence was found in a male donor between 5 and 35 years old with ankylosing spondylitis or in good health (not recorded which). CDR3 loop: CASSYASGSYNEQFF. As DNA, the CDR3 is TGTGCCAGCAGCTATGCTAGCGGCTCCTACAATGAGCAGTTCTTC.